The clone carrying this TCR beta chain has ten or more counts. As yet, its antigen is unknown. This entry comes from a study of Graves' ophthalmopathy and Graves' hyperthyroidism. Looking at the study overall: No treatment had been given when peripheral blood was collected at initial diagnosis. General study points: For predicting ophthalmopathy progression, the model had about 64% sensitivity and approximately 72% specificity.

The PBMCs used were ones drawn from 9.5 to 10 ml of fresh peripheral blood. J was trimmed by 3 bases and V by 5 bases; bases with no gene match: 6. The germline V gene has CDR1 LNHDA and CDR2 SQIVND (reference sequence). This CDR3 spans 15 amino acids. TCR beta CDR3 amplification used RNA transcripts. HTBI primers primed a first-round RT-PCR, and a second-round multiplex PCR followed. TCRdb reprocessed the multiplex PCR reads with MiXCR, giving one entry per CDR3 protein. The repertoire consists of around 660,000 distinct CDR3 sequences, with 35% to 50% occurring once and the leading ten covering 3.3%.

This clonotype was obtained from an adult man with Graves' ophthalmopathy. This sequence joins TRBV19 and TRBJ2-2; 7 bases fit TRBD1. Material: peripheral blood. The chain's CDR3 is CASSALGQDTGELFF. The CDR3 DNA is TGTGCCAGTAGTGCTCTAGGACAGGACACCGGGGAGCTGTTTTTT.